One TCR beta chain is described in this entry. The sample originates from a study of blood T cell repertoires in COVID-19. This table comes from immunoSEQ multiplex PCR, and its TCRdb copy is limited to in-frame clones, with some not included. Of under 200,000 clones listed, over 80% are singletons. The CDR3 is 17 residues long. The V end lost 4 bases, the J end lost 0 bases, and 13 bases lay between the germline ends. Germline loops: CDR1 MRHNA, CDR2 SNTAGT. The TCR comes from a woman aged 60-75 years who had recovered from COVID-19. The V gene is TRBV6-4, the J gene TRBJ1-6; weak D call: TRBD1 (6 bases). Sequencing was carried out using PBMCs or T cells enriched from blood (not recorded which). In DNA, the CDR3 is TGTGCCAGCAGTGGAGGCAGGGGCGTCTCCTATAATTCACCCCTCCACTTT. Protein product: CASSGGRGVSYNSPLHF.